The 26 T cell receptor beta chains below all came from one sample that was sequenced in a study of blood T cell repertoires in COVID-19. Profiled with immunoSEQ multiplex PCR; TCRdb holds only in-frame clones, not every one. This table holds about 310,000 clones, roughly 90% found once. What was sequenced was PBMCs or T cells enriched from blood (not recorded which). Receptor source: a young woman with acute COVID-19.

The rearrangement links TRBV28 to TRBJ1-4; D gene uncertain. In germline, CDR1 is MDHEN, CDR2 SYDVKM. The CDR3 length is 15 residues. Trimming left V 8 bases short and J 4 bases short, with 17 bases between. This CDR3 is CASFSSAQDNEKLFF. The CDR3, as DNA: TGTGCCAGCTTCTCCTCGGCCCAGGATAATGAAAAACTGTTTTTT.

This chain joins TRBV6-5 and TRBJ1-5; possible D gene TRBD1, 6 bases. Between the trimmed V and J ends, which lost 7 bases and 7 bases, there was a span of 14 bases. CDR3 size: 13 residues. Germline V gene data show CDR1 as MNHEY and CDR2 as SVGAGI. The CDR3 nucleotides are TGTGCCAGCACCATAGGACAGAAACAGCCCCAGCATTTT. Its translation: CASTIGQKQPQHF.

The chain employs TRBV28 and TRBJ2-7, with 8 nucleotides matching TRBD1. Germline values: CDR1 MDHEN, CDR2 SYDVKM. J was trimmed by 0 bases and V by 5 bases; bases with no gene match: 3. The CDR3 contains 14 residues. CDR3 sequence reads: CASSRQGSSYEQYF. CDR3 nucleotide sequence: TGTGCCAGCAGTAGACAGGGGAGCTCCTACGAGCAGTACTTC.

This clone was found once. J is TRBJ2-7 and V is TRBV30; weak D call: TRBD2 (6 bases). The V end lost 4 bases, the J end lost 0 bases, and 13 bases lay between the germline ends. The CDR3 spans 14 residues. CDR1 GTSNPN and CDR2 SVGIG come from the germline V gene (reference sequence). As DNA, the CDR3 is TGTGCCTGGACGGGCGGGGTAAGCTCCTACGAGCAGTACTTC. Its protein is CAWTGGVSSYEQYF.

This chain joins TRBV28 and TRBJ1-2, with D unresolved. The length of the CDR3 is 16 residues. Trimming took off 5 bases at V and 6 bases at J, with 22 bases between the two ends. Germline V gene sequence: CDR1 MDHEN, CDR2 SYDVKM. CDR3 coding DNA: TGTGCCAGCAGTCCCCCGGGAGGGTTCGATAGGCATGGCTACACCTTC. As protein: CASSPPGGFDRHGYTF.

The V call is TRBV25-1, the J call TRBJ1-2; D call uncertain. CDR1 is MGHDK and CDR2 is SYGVNS in the germline V gene. This CDR3 comprises 15 residues. Trimming removed 1 base from V and 4 bases from J, with 13 bases in between. This chain's CDR3 is CASSEFREEGYGYTF. CDR3 coding DNA: TGTGCCAGCAGTGAATTTAGGGAGGAGGGCTATGGCTACACCTTC.

This clone has more than one count but fewer than ten. The chain uses TRBV29-1 and TRBJ2-7, with 7 bases identical to TRBD2. This CDR3 has 12 amino acids. Per germline, CDR1 SQVTM and CDR2 ANQGSEA. V lost 4 bases to trimming and J lost 3 bases; unmatched junction nucleotides: 3. In DNA, the CDR3 is TGCAGCGTTGCTGCTAGCGGCTACGAGCAGTACTTC. Its protein is CSVAASGYEQYF.

The chain links TRBV18 to TRBJ1-5; D remains unclear. Germline V lookup: CDR1 KGHSH, CDR2 LQKENI. The CDR3 is 13 residues long. V lost 5 bases, J lost 2 bases, and 7 bases lay in between. CDR3 nucleotide sequence: TGTGCCAGCTCAGTTCAGGGCAATCAGCCCCAGCATTTT. Its translation is CASSVQGNQPQHF.

The V gene is TRBV27, the J gene TRBJ2-2; a weak D match, TRBD2 (5 bases). The CDR3 length is 13 residues. Trimming stripped 3 bases from V and 7 bases from J, with 9 bases between. Germline lookup yields CDR1 MNHEY and CDR2 SMNVEV (reference sequence). Here the CDR3 DNA reads TGTGCCAGCAGTTTTCAGACTAACGGGGAGCTGTTTTTT. Protein product: CASSFQTNGELFF.

This chain links TRBV2 with TRBJ2-5, with 7 bases fitting TRBD1. V shed 8 bases, J shed 2 bases, and the junction held 5 bases outside the gene matches. From germline, CDR1 is SNHLY and CDR2 FYNNEI. This CDR3 is 13 amino acids long. The CDR3 sequence: CASLRDSQETQYF. As DNA, the CDR3 is TGTGCCAGCCTCCGGGACAGTCAAGAGACCCAGTACTTC. Supplemented by reference TRBV2 and TRBJ2-5, the full variable domain reads EPEVTQTPSHQVTQMGQEVILRCVPISNHLYFYWYRQILGQKVEFLVSFYNNEISEKSEIFDDQFSVERPDGSNFTLKIRSTKLEDSAMYFCASLRDSQETQYFGPGTRLLVL.

The chain couples TRBV29-1 to TRBJ2-4; D ambiguous. The CDR3 extends over 13 amino acids. V was shortened by 0 bases and J by 7 bases, with 10 bases between the two germline ends. Germline V gives CDR1 SQVTM, CDR2 ANQGSEA. CDR3 sequence (DNA): TGCAGCGTTGAAGATCGTTGGCAGAACATTCAGTACTTC. Translating it yields CSVEDRWQNIQYF.

The chain has TRBV15 and TRBJ2-1; 11 bases align to TRBD2. The germline V gene has CDR1 LNHNV and CDR2 YYDKDF (reference sequence). The CDR3 is 15 amino acids. Trimming cost V 4 bases and J 5 bases; bases outside gene matches: 4. CDR3 sequence: CATSIGGLADNEQFF. CDR3 sequence (DNA): TGTGCCACCAGCATAGGGGGACTAGCGGACAATGAGCAGTTCTTC.

The chain joins TRBV10-3 to TRBJ1-5, with D perhaps TRBD1 (6 bases). The CDR3 is 16 residues long. CDR1 and CDR2 from the germline V gene are ENHRY and SYGVKD. V was trimmed by 4 bases and J by 2 bases, leaving 15 bases between them. Here the CDR3 reads CAISASGGGGNQPQHF. CDR3 DNA: TGTGCCATCAGTGCATCGGGGGGGGGCGGCAATCAGCCCCAGCATTTT.

V usage is TRBV11-2 and J usage is TRBJ2-7; D ambiguous. The length of the CDR3 is 15 residues. Trimming left V 6 bases short and J 0 bases short, with 15 bases between. Germline CDR1 is SGHAT and CDR2 is FQNNGV. The CDR3 is CASRYLRRNSYEQYF. For the CDR3, the DNA is TGTGCCAGCAGATACCTGAGGCGGAACTCCTACGAGCAGTACTTC.

This chain joins TRBV6-1 and TRBJ1-1; 7 bases are a match to TRBD1. CDR1 and CDR2 from the germline V gene are MNHNS and SASEGT. The V segment lost 3 bases and the J segment 10 bases; nucleotides outside the gene matches: 11. CDR3 size: 14 residues. The CDR3 DNA is TGTGCCAGCAGTGACGACAGGGCACAAAGGCGAGCTTTCTTT. Translated, it gives CASSDDRAQRRAFF.

This chain uses TRBV5-1 with TRBJ1-5; the D is unclear. Trimming took 4 bases from V and 2 from J, leaving 10 bases between them. This CDR3 region has 14 residues. Looked up from germline, CDR1 is SGHRS and CDR2 is YFSETQ. For the CDR3, the DNA is TGCGCCAGCAGCCCTAATGGTCGCAATCAGCCCCAGCATTTT. Translating it yields CASSPNGRNQPQHF.

This sequence joins TRBV3-1 (or the pseudogene TRBV3-2) and TRBJ2-7; the D is unclear. The length of the CDR3 is 13 residues. V was pared by 0 bases and J by 7 bases, with 10 bases between. Germline V gene data show CDR1 as LGHDT and CDR2 as YNNKEL (reference sequence). The DNA of the CDR3 is TGTGCCAGCAGCCAAGACCAGAACGGGGAGCAGTACTTC. Its protein product is CASSQDQNGEQYF.

This CDR3 reads CSVWGGTSGLYEQYF. CDR3 coding DNA: TGCAGCGTCTGGGGGGGGACTAGCGGACTCTACGAGCAGTACTTC. V is TRBV29-1 and J is TRBJ2-7; 11 bases agree with TRBD2. The V gene end was trimmed by 6 bases and the J gene end by 3 bases; junction bases not matched to a gene: 10. This CDR3 has 15 amino acids. The germline CDR1 and CDR2 sequences are SQVTM and ANQGSEA.

The chain carries TRBV28 and TRBJ1-2; 9 bases map to TRBD1. Trimming cost V 6 bases and J 5 bases; bases outside gene matches: 10. The CDR3 consists of 15 residues. Germline lookup yields CDR1 MDHEN and CDR2 SYDVKM. The CDR3 is CASSHRRTGAYGYTF. The CDR3 nucleotides read TGTGCCAGCAGCCACCGTAGGACAGGGGCTTATGGCTACACCTTC.

V gene TRBV10-2 combines with J gene TRBJ2-7; 7 bases align to TRBD1. This CDR3 comprises 15 residues. V shed 0 bases and J 1 base; nucleotides not matched to a gene: 3. Germline V gene lookup returns CDR1 WSHSY and CDR2 SAAADI. CDR3 nucleotide sequence: TGCGCCAGCAGTGAGTCCAGGACAGGTTCCTACGAGCAGTACTTC. This translates into CASSESRTGSYEQYF.

J is TRBJ1-2 and V is TRBV6-5; D ambiguous. The CDR3 is 14 amino acids. Trimming cost V 7 bases and J 4 bases, with 16 bases left between them. Germline V gene sequence: CDR1 MNHEY, CDR2 SVGAGI. The CDR3 DNA is TGTGCCAGCATTGTAGGGTTTCGGGGCTATGGCTACACCTTC. Its translation is CASIVGFRGYGYTF.

The V call is TRBV6-5, the J call TRBJ2-5; 12 positions match TRBD2. This CDR3 spans 15 amino acids. Germline CDR1 is MNHEY and CDR2 is SVGAGI. V trimming: 6 bases; J trimming: 5 bases; junction bases outside the gene matches: 7. The DNA for the CDR3 is TGTGCCAGCAGGGCTAGCGGGAGGGCTAGGGAGACCCAGTACTTC. Translating it yields CASRASGRARETQYF.

The chain uses TRBV5-1 and TRBJ2-7; 10 bases are a match to TRBD2. Germline lookup yields CDR1 SGHRS and CDR2 YFSETQ. The CDR3 is 20 amino acids. The V segment lost 1 base and the J segment 2 bases; nucleotides outside the gene matches: 18. DNA of the CDR3: TGCGCCAGCAGCTTGAAGGAGCGGACGGCTAGCGGGAGACCTGCCTACGAGCAGTACTTC. This translates into CASSLKERTASGRPAYEQYF.

The chain recombines TRBV11-2 with TRBJ2-5; 8 bases align to TRBD2. Trimming removed 5 bases from V and 7 bases from J; junction bases left unmatched: 6. Germline V gene lookup returns CDR1 SGHAT and CDR2 FQNNGV. This CDR3 comprises 13 residues. The chain's CDR3 is CASSRIRGGTQYF. The CDR3 DNA reads as TGTGCCAGCAGCCGTATTCGGGGGGGGACCCAGTACTTC.

A single count supports this clone. The chain has TRBV29-1 and TRBJ1-2, with 7 bases identical to TRBD1. This CDR3 contains 15 residues. Germline trimming cut 3 bases from V and 6 bases from J; bases unmatched to any gene: 13. Germline V gene sequence: CDR1 SQVTM, CDR2 ANQGSEA. CDR3 bases: TGCAGCGTTGATCTGAAAGCGACAGGGTCCAATGGCTACACCTTC. Protein: CSVDLKATGSNGYTF.

The genes are TRBV6-5 and TRBJ1-1, with D uncertain. The V and J ends lost 7 bases and 2 bases respectively, with 11 bases between them. In germline, CDR1 is MNHEY, CDR2 SVGAGI. CDR3 size: 13 residues. The CDR3 protein is CASTGRANTEAFF. The CDR3 bases are TGTGCCAGCACCGGGAGGGCCAACACTGAAGCTTTCTTT.